This is a list of T cell receptor beta chains from one sample in a study of T-cell memory formation after mild COVID-19. TCRdb independently ran MiXCR on the 5' RACE reads; one entry per CDR3 protein. Of around 33,000 distinct CDR3 sequences listed, around a fifth are singletons. Input material: PBMCs or a T cell subset sorted from them (not recorded which). These receptors were taken from an adult who had mild COVID-19 (a few samples of this study predate the infection). Cell type and time point are not known. Both conserved end residues are part of each CDR3. D genes are given only for firm matches. Rows may omit the clone size; those that give it use once, few, many or a size class.

d_call,clone_size,j_call,v_call,cdr3_nt,cdr3_aa
TRBD2,many,TRBJ2-3,TRBV5-1,TGCGCCAGCAGCTTCACCACTAGCGGGGGGGCGACAGATACGCAGTATTTT,CASSFTTSGGATDTQYF
-,-,TRBJ2-7,TRBV4-3,TGCGCCAGCAGCCAGTTCCGGGACCACTACGAGCAGTACTTC,CASSQFRDHYEQYF
-,many,TRBJ1-4,TRBV9,TGTGCCAGCAGCGTCAGGGGAAATAATGAAAAACTGTTTTTT,CASSVRGNNEKLFF
TRBD1,-,TRBJ2-5,TRBV7-9,TGTGCCAGCGGCCTCGGACAGGGGGAAAGAGAGACCCAGTACTTC,CASGLGQGERETQYF
TRBD2,-,TRBJ2-1,TRBV18,TGTGCCAGCTCACCTACACTAGCGGCGGACACCATGGGAGAGCAGTTCTTC,CASSPTLAADTMGEQFF
-,medium-sized,TRBJ2-2,TRBV11-2,TGTGCCAGCAGTCGCACGAACACCGGGGAGCTGTTTTTT,CASSRTNTGELFF
TRBD2,many,TRBJ2-2,TRBV18,TGTGCCAGCTCACCAAGGGCTAGCGGGGTGAACACCGGGGAGCTGTTTTTT,CASSPRASGVNTGELFF
-,many,TRBJ1-2,TRBV7-9,TGTGCCAGCAGCGAAAGTAAACAGGGAAACTATGGCTACACCTTC,CASSESKQGNYGYTF
-,-,TRBJ2-1,TRBV4-2,TGTGCCAGCAGCCAATCCCGGGACCCGGCCTACAATGAGCAGTTCTTC,CASSQSRDPAYNEQFF
TRBD1,many,TRBJ2-1,TRBV4-1,TGCGCCAGCAGCCGGAGGGGACAGGGAATCTCCTACAATGAGCAGTTCTTC,CASSRRGQGISYNEQFF
TRBD1,many,TRBJ1-4,TRBV5-1,TGCGCCAGCAGCTCAAACCAGGGGGCAACTAATGAAAAACTGTTTTTT,CASSSNQGATNEKLFF
TRBD1,-,TRBJ2-5,TRBV5-1,TGCGCCAGCAGCGTCGGACAGGGAAAAGAGACCCAGTACTTC,CASSVGQGKETQYF
TRBD2,many,TRBJ2-3,TRBV5-5,TGTGCCAGCAGCCCACGACCGGGGGAGGGCCGCACAGATACGCAGTATTTT,CASSPRPGEGRTDTQYF
-,many,TRBJ2-1,TRBV5-1,TGCGCCAGCAGCCCGGCCGGCGAGGTCTACAATGAGCAGTTCTTC,CASSPAGEVYNEQFF
-,medium-sized,TRBJ2-1,TRBV5-6,TGTGCCAGCAGCTTGCTGGTGAATGAGCAGTTCTTC,CASSLLVNEQFF
-,many,TRBJ2-1,TRBV20-1,TGCAGTGCTCCAAGTCGGGGGTCTGGGAATGAGCAGTTCTTC,CSAPSRGSGNEQFF
-,-,TRBJ1-2,TRBV7-9,TGTGCCAGCAGCTTAGGTTGGGGGCAGGACCAAGCTAACTATGGCTACACCTTC,CASSLGWGQDQANYGYTF
TRBD2,many,TRBJ2-4,TRBV7-6,TGTGCCAGCAGCCCGGGAATAGCGGGGGGGCGGGACATTCAGTACTTC,CASSPGIAGGRDIQYF
-,many,TRBJ1-6,TRBV12-3/TRBV12-4,TGTGCCAGCAGTTTAGAAGCGAGGACAAGGCTCCACTTT,CASSLEARTRLHF
TRBD2,many,TRBJ2-1,TRBV5-8,TGTGCCAGCAGCGTGGGCCAACTAGCGGGGGAGGGTGAGCAGTTCTTC,CASSVGQLAGEGEQFF
-,many,TRBJ2-1,TRBV5-1,TGCGCCAGCAGCCTCAGGAGCGGTGAGCAGTTCTTC,CASSLRSGEQFF
-,many,TRBJ2-7,TRBV5-7,TGTGCCAGCAGCTTGTCTGAGAGGGTAAGACCCTACGAGCAGTACTTC,CASSLSERVRPYEQYF
TRBD2,many,TRBJ2-1,TRBV7-2,TGTGCCAGCAGCTTAGTGTCGGGAGGGTACAATGAGCAGTTCTTC,CASSLVSGGYNEQFF
-,medium-sized,TRBJ1-1,TRBV6-1,TGTGCCAGCAGGAGCAGGGTCACTGAAGCTTTCTTT,CASRSRVTEAFF
TRBD1,many,TRBJ1-2,TRBV12-3/TRBV12-4,TGTGCCAGCAGTCCGGGACAGGTTGGCTACACCTTC,CASSPGQVGYTF
-,many,TRBJ1-5,TRBV20-1,TGCAGTGCTAGAGATGAGGTAGTTGCGGGTAAGGAGCCCCAGCATTTT,CSARDEVVAGKEPQHF
-,many,TRBJ1-1,TRBV7-9,TGTGCCAGCAGCTTCGGACAGTCTTCTGAAGCTTTCTTT,CASSFGQSSEAFF
TRBD1,many,TRBJ2-2,TRBV9,TGTGCCAGCAGTGCGGGACAGGGATACACCGGGGAGCTGTTTTTT,CASSAGQGYTGELFF